This T cell receptor beta chain stems from a study of memory CD4+ T cells and cytomegalovirus serostatus. Whole-study context: Healthy Belgian adult donors included roughly nine CMV-positive and some 24 CMV-negative people. Points from the study as a whole: CD4+ memory repertoires contained about 40% of the roughly 150 reported CMV TCRbeta sequences.

In the authors' workflow: After removing out-of-frame reads, approximately 2 million distinct TCRbeta sequences remained. The method was immunoSEQ multiplex PCR; TCRdb's version includes in-frame clones alone and lacks a portion of them. V, J and clone size were drawn from that table, and D and trimming were deduced from the DNA. In the table there are 46,000 or so clones, under 85% of which are singletons. V was pared by 0 bases and J by 7 bases, with 7 bases of the junction left unmatched. CDR1 is SGHDT and CDR2 is YYEEEE in the germline V gene. The CDR3 is made up of 14 amino acids. Single viable CD3+CD4+CD8-CD45RO+ cells were sorted as the memory CD4+ T cells. Serum IgG to CMV pp150, pp28, p38 and p52 defined serostatus. As for this clone: Antigen specificity is unknown.

The chain links TRBV5-6 to TRBJ2-7; the match to TRBD1 covers 7 bases. The source of this sequence is an adult in good health and CMV-seronegative. The material sequenced was memory CD4+ T cells from blood. CDR3 protein: CASSLAARGSEQYF. DNA of the CDR3: TGTGCCAGCAGCTTGGCTGCCAGGGGGAGTGAGCAGTACTTC.